Listed below are T cell receptor beta chains from one sample, sequenced in a study of response to subunit inactivated influenza vaccine. TCRdb itself ran the RT-PCR reads through MiXCR, one entry per CDR3 protein. This table holds more than 600,000 distinct CDR3 sequences, approximately 17% found once. The sequencing used PBMCs from blood, collected more than 4 days after vaccination. Receptors were obtained from a man in his forties or fifties who received an inactivated influenza vaccine. Each CDR3 is given with its conserved first and last residue. D genes are given only for firm matches. Rows may omit the clone size; those that give it use once, few, many or a size class.

j_call,cdr3_length,clone_size,v_call,d_call,cdr3_nt,cdr3_aa
TRBJ2-7,14,few,TRBV6-2/TRBV6-3,-,TGTGCCAGCAAACACCTTTCCAGTAGGCACGAGCAGTACTTC,CASKHLSSRHEQYF
TRBJ2-5,14,few,TRBV20-1,-,TGCAGTGCCGGGGGCGGGGCGTACCAAGAGACCCAGTACTTC,CSAGGGAYQETQYF
TRBJ2-1,15,-,TRBV12-3/TRBV12-4,TRBD2,TGTGCCAGCAGTGGGAGCGAGCGGGGTTACAATGAGCAGTTCTTC,CASSGSERGYNEQFF
TRBJ2-2,17,few,TRBV10-3,TRBD1,TGTGCCATCAGTGTCGACAGGGGCCCGAAGAACACCGGGGAGCTGTTTTTT,CAISVDRGPKNTGELFF
TRBJ2-5,15,many,TRBV20-1,TRBD1,TGCAGTGCTAACCGGGACAGGGACGTCCAAGAGACCCAGTACTTC,CSANRDRDVQETQYF
TRBJ1-5,16,few,TRBV3-1,TRBD1,TGTGCCAGCAGCCAAGAGACAGGGGGAGGCAATCAGCCCCAGCATTTT,CASSQETGGGNQPQHF
TRBJ2-7,18,-,TRBV20-1,-,TGCAGTGCTAGATCCTTCCGGGCTTTGGCGGGAAACTCCTACGAGCAGTACTTC,CSARSFRALAGNSYEQYF
TRBJ1-2,17,few,TRBV21-1,-,TGTGCCAGCAGCATTGGCGACACCCAGATAGACCCGAGAGGCTACACCTTC,CASSIGDTQIDPRGYTF
TRBJ2-3,11,few,TRBV29-1,-,TGCAGCGCGTCATTCTCAGATACGCAGTATTTT,CSASFSDTQYF
TRBJ2-1,19,few,TRBV4-1,-,TGCGCCAGCAGCCAAGATCGGAGTCGGCAGGGAAGGGAGTACAATGAGCAGTTCTTC,CASSQDRSRQGREYNEQFF
TRBJ2-3,16,few,TRBV29-1,TRBD2,TGCAGCGTTGAAGGAGGACTAGCGGCACACACAGATACGCAGTATTTT,CSVEGGLAAHTDTQYF
TRBJ2-1,17,-,TRBV4-3,TRBD2,TGCGCCAGCAGCCAAGATTCGGCGGGGGTGGCCTACAATGAGCAGTTCTTC,CASSQDSAGVAYNEQFF
TRBJ2-1,15,-,TRBV2,-,TGTGCCAGCAGCGTTAGACTAGGGGGGGCCCAGGAGCAGTTCTTC,CASSVRLGGAQEQFF
TRBJ2-2,16,-,TRBV4-3,-,TGCGCCAGCAGCCAAGGATCGCGGGGGCCAGTCGGGGAGCTGTTTTTT,CASSQGSRGPVGELFF
TRBJ2-3,19,-,TRBV19,TRBD2,TGTGCCAGTAGTCGACGGTGGGGCGGGGGATCCCGCCTGACAGATACGCAGTATTTT,CASSRRWGGGSRLTDTQYF
TRBJ2-7,17,many,TRBV6-5,-,TGTGCCAGCAGTTACTCGTCCCGAACCGGAGGATCCTACGAGCAGTACTTC,CASSYSSRTGGSYEQYF
TRBJ1-5,14,-,TRBV6-1,-,TGTGCCAGCGCCGGGGGAGTTAGCAATCAGCCCCAGCATTTT,CASAGGVSNQPQHF
TRBJ2-5,15,-,TRBV7-8,TRBD2,TGTGCCAGCAGAGTCCTAGCGGGACTACAAGAGACCCAGTACTTC,CASRVLAGLQETQYF
TRBJ2-6,16,many,TRBV9,-,TGTGCCAGCAGCGTAACGTCTACCTCTGGGGCCAACGTCCTGACTTTC,CASSVTSTSGANVLTF
TRBJ2-3,16,-,TRBV6-5,-,TGTGCCAGCAGTTACGGGTTTGAGGTTCCCACAGATACGCAGTATTTT,CASSYGFEVPTDTQYF
TRBJ2-3,17,-,TRBV4-1,TRBD2,TGCGCCAGCAGCCAAGGCGCTGGTAGCGGGGGGATAGATACGCAGTATTTT,CASSQGAGSGGIDTQYF
TRBJ1-3,16,-,TRBV28,-,TGTGCCAGCAGCCGTCACAGGAGCCTCTCTGGAAACACCATATATTTT,CASSRHRSLSGNTIYF